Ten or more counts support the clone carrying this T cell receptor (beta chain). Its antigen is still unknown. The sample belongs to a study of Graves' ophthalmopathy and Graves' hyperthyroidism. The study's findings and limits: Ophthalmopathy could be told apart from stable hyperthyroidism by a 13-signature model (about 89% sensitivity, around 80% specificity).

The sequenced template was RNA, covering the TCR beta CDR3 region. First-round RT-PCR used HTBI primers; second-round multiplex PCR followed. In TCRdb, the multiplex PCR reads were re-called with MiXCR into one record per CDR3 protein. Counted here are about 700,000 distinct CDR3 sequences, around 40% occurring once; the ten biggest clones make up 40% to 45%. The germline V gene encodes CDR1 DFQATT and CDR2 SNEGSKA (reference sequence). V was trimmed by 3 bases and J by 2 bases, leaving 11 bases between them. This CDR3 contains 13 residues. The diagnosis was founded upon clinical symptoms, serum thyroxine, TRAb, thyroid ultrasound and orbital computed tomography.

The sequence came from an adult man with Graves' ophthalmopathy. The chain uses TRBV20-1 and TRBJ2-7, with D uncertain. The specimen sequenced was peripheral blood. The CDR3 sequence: CSARARWTYEQYF. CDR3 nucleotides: TGCAGTGCTAGGGCTAGGTGGACCTACGAGCAGTACTTC.